Presented here are 4 T cell receptor beta chains from one specimen sequenced in a study of T cell responses to AZD1222 COVID-19 vaccine. Sequencing used immunoSEQ multiplex PCR; TCRdb keeps in-frame clones, though not all of them. The sample includes 130,000 or so clones, 75% to 95% of them seen just once. The sequences come from peripheral blood, collected 28 days after the second AZD1222 dose. The receptors were sampled from an adult who received the AZD1222 COVID-19 vaccine.

J is TRBJ2-4 and V is TRBV7-9; D is perhaps TRBD1 (6 bases). The CDR3 loop spans 17 amino acids. CDR1 SEHNR and CDR2 FQNEAQ come from the germline V gene (reference sequence). Trimming removed 3 bases at V and 6 bases at J, with 21 bases between. The CDR3 DNA sequence: TGTGCCAGCAGCTTCAACCGGGACCCAATAGGGGGAAACATTCAGTACTTC. It specifies CASSFNRDPIGGNIQYF.

The CDR3 region has the DNA TGCGCCAGCAGCTTGATTCCGGGGGCGAACACTGAAGCTTTCTTT. It specifies CASSLIPGANTEAFF. The genes are TRBV5-1 and TRBJ1-1; D is possibly TRBD1 (6 bases). The CDR3 sequence is 15 residues long. Germline V CDR1 and CDR2: SGHRS, YFSETQ. V dropped 1 base and J dropped 1 base, with 11 bases sitting between them. The variable domain in full, with the rest retrieved from reference TRBV5-1 and TRBJ1-1, is KAGVTQTPRYLIKTRGQQVTLSCSPISGHRSVSWYQQTPGQGLQFLFEYFSETQRNKGNFPGRFSGRQFSNSRSEMNVSTLELGDSALYLCASSLIPGANTEAFFGQGTRLTVV.

This chain connects TRBV29-1 to TRBJ2-1; possible D gene TRBD1, 6 bases. Germline-derived CDR1 and CDR2 are SQVTM and ANQGSEA. The CDR3 is 15 residues long. The germline V and J ends were trimmed by 5 bases and 3 bases, with 17 bases remaining between them. The CDR3 sequence is CSVLISGHVYNEQFF. The CDR3 DNA follows: TGCAGCGTTTTAATTTCGGGACACGTCTACAATGAGCAGTTCTTC.

The chain joins TRBV4-3 to TRBJ1-3, with D uncertain. Germline CDR1 reads LGHNA; CDR2 reads YSLEER. The V end lost 0 bases, the J end lost 1 base, and 10 bases lay between the germline ends. CDR3 size: 16 residues. CDR3 residues: CASSQEGTRSGNTIYF. CDR3 sequence (DNA): TGCGCCAGCAGCCAAGAGGGAACCAGGTCTGGAAACACCATATATTTT.